The 10 T cell receptor beta chains below come from one sample, sequenced in a study of shared clonotypes between healthy human individuals. Assay: immunoSEQ multiplex PCR; the TCRdb copy retains only in-frame clones and omits some. The sample carries around 690,000 clones, less than 95% recorded once. Sequences were obtained from memory CD8+ T cells from PBMCs. Described subset: CD45RO+ cells pooled with CCR7-negative TemRA cells. All receptors derive from a man aged 18 to 29 in good health. Some clones in this sample may be carry-over from other donors' samples.

The V call is TRBV28, the J call TRBJ2-7; D is unclear. V lost 1 base, J lost 7 bases, and 14 bases lay in between. Germline assignment: CDR1 MDHEN and CDR2 SYDVKM. This CDR3 region has 14 residues. The CDR3 DNA sequence: TGTGCCAGCAGTTTATTTGTGGGCGCTCAAGAGCAGTACTTC. Amino acid sequence: CASSLFVGAQEQYF.

The chain joins TRBV28 to TRBJ1-4, with a possible D match to TRBD1 (6 bases). The germline CDR1 and CDR2 sequences are MDHEN and SYDVKM. The CDR3 length is 14 residues. The germline V and J ends were trimmed by 6 bases and 7 bases, with 15 bases remaining between them. The CDR3 region is CASRIRDNPEKLFF. The CDR3 region has the DNA TGTGCCAGCAGGATCCGGGACAACCCTGAAAAACTGTTTTTT.

The chain has TRBV28 and TRBJ1-4, with no clear D. The CDR3 covers 14 residues. The V gene's germline CDR1 is MDHEN and CDR2 SYDVKM. Trimming shortened V by 2 bases and J by 0 bases, and 4 bases separated the two germline ends. The CDR3 loop reads CASSLEATNEKLFF. The CDR3 DNA reads TGTGCCAGCAGTTTAGAGGCAACTAATGAAAAACTGTTTTTT.

The chain combines TRBV27 with TRBJ2-1; TRBD2 is a possible D gene (5 bases). The V and J ends lost 7 bases and 5 bases respectively, with 15 bases between them. CDR3 length: 14 residues. The V gene's germline CDR1 is MNHEY and CDR2 SMNVEV (reference sequence). CDR3 sequence: CASTGLGRNNEQFF. DNA of the CDR3: TGTGCCAGCACGGGATTGGGTCGGAACAATGAGCAGTTCTTC.

The rearrangement joins TRBV2 to TRBJ2-3; 7 nucleotides match TRBD1. Per the germline V gene, CDR1 is SNHLY and CDR2 is FYNNEI. The V and J ends lost 8 bases and 4 bases, in that order; junction bases with no gene match: 12. CDR3 size: 15 residues. The DNA for the CDR3 is TGTGCCAGCGGTTCCGGGACAGCCTTGTCAGATACGCAGTATTTT. Its translation is CASGSGTALSDTQYF.

This clone was counted once. The CDR3 loop is CASTYRTLRADTQYF. The DNA for the CDR3 is TGTGCCAGCACCTACCGGACTCTCAGGGCAGATACGCAGTATTTT. V is TRBV6-1 and J is TRBJ2-3, with D perhaps assigned TRBD1 or TRBD2 (5 bases each). This CDR3 has 15 amino acids. Looked up from germline, CDR1 is MNHNS and CDR2 is SASEGT. The ends were cut back, 7 bases at V and 4 bases at J, with 18 bases in the middle.

Concerning this clone itself: The sample holds other DNA sequences that translate to the same CDR3. The V gene is TRBV27, the J gene TRBJ2-7, with 9 bases identical to TRBD1. The CDR3 contains 15 residues. V lost 3 bases and J lost 1; bases outside the gene matches: 4. Per germline, CDR1 MNHEY and CDR2 SMNVEV (reference sequence). In DNA form, the CDR3 reads TGTGCCAGCAGTTTGTCGACAGGGGGATCCTACGAGCAGTACTTC. This gives the protein CASSLSTGGSYEQYF.

Concerning this clone: The identical CDR3 is also encoded by other nucleotide sequences in the sample. The chain couples TRBV7-8 to TRBJ2-7; TRBD1 agrees at 9 bases. Germline loops: CDR1 SGHVS, CDR2 FQNEAQ. With V trimmed by 5 bases and J by 0 bases, 5 bases remained unmatched. The CDR3 has 15 residues. The CDR3 spells CASSPTGGASYEQYF. Written as DNA, the CDR3 is TGTGCCAGCAGCCCGACAGGGGGGGCCTCCTACGAGCAGTACTTC. The full variable domain, completed using reference TRBV7-8 and TRBJ2-7, is GAGVSQSPRYKVAKRGQDVALRCDPISGHVSLFWYQQALGQGPEFLTYFQNEAQLDKSGLPSDRFFAERPEGSVSTLKIQRTQQEDSAVYLCASSPTGGASYEQYFGPGTRLTVT.

This chain joins TRBV19 and TRBJ2-5, with 8 bases lining up with TRBD1. The CDR3 contains 16 residues. Per germline, CDR1 LNHDA and CDR2 SQIVND (reference sequence). The trim removed 6 bases at V and 2 bases at J, leaving 11 bases unmatched. The CDR3 DNA sequence: TGTGCCAGTAGCCTCGATGGGACAGGCGGGCAAGAGACCCAGTACTTC. It translates to CASSLDGTGGQETQYF.

The genes are TRBV19 and TRBJ1-5; D is unclear. The CDR3 is 18 amino acids. The V end was cut by 0 bases, the J end by 3 bases, with 18 bases between. CDR1 and CDR2 (germline): LNHDA, SQIVND (reference sequence). The CDR3 DNA reads TGTGCCAGTAGTATAGATCTCGGTATTTCGGGTTCCAATCAGCCCCAGCATTTT. Translating gives CASSIDLGISGSNQPQHF.